The clone carrying this T cell receptor (beta chain) appeared once. This record comes from a study of blood T cell repertoires in COVID-19. At the level of the study: Acute and convalescent COVID-19 specimens originated in the United States, Italy and Spain. PBMCs, B-cell-depleted T cells, or T cells were the source of the cDNA or gDNA that made up the material.

Source study methods: Cell counts per sample came from amplifying reference gene primers. Sequenced by immunoSEQ multiplex PCR; TCRdb stores in-frame clones only, minus some. For V, J and clone size, that table is used; D and trimming come from the DNA. The table has about 280,000 clones, 65% to 90% seen once. The clonotype originates from a man aged 50 or older with active or convalescent COVID-19. The source material was peripheral blood.

Here the CDR3 reads CASSLLDNEQFF. In nucleotides, the CDR3 is TGTGCCAGCAGCTTATTAGACAATGAGCAGTTCTTC. The rearrangement joins TRBV5-6 to TRBJ2-1, with no clear D. Trimming cost V 2 bases and J 5 bases, with 5 bases left between them. The CDR3 is 12 residues long. Germline values: CDR1 SGHDT, CDR2 YYEEEE.